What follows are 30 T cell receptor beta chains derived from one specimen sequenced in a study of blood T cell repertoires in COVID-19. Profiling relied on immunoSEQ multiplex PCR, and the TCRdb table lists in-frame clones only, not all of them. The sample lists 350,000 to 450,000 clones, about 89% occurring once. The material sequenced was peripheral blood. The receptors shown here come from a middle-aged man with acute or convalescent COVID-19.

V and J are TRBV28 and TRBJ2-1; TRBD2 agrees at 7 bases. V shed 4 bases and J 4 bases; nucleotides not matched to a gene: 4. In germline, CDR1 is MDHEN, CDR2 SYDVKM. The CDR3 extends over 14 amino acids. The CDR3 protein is CASSSSSGYNEQFF. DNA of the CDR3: TGTGCCAGCAGTTCCTCTAGCGGTTACAATGAGCAGTTCTTC.

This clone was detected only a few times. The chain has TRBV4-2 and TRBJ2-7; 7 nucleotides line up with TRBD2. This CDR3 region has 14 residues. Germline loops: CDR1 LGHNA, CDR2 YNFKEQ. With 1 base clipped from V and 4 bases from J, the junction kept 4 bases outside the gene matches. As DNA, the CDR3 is TGTGCCAGCAGCCAAGGTCTAGCGGATTACGAGCAGTACTTC. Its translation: CASSQGLADYEQYF.

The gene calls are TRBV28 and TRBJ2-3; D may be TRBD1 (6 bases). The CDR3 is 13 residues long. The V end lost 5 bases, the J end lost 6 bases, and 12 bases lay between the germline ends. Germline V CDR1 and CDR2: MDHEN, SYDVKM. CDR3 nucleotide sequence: TGTGCCAGCAGTCCTAACAGGGTGGATACGCAGTATTTT. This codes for CASSPNRVDTQYF.

Written as DNA, the CDR3 is TGTGCCAGTAGTATCTGGGGGACAGGGAGCTCCTACGAGCAGTACTTC. This sequence encodes CASSIWGTGSSYEQYF. The V and J genes are TRBV19 and TRBJ2-7; 9 bases fit TRBD1. The CDR3 contains 16 residues. The V gene end was trimmed by 3 bases and the J gene end by 0 bases; junction bases not matched to a gene: 6. CDR1 and CDR2 from the germline V gene are LNHDA and SQIVND (reference sequence).

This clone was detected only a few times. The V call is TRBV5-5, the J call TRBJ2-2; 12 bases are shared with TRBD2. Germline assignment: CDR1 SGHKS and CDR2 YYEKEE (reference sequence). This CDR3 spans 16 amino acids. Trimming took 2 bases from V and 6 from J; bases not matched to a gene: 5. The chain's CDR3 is CASSFGLAGLSGELFF. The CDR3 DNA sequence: TGTGCCAGCAGCTTCGGACTAGCGGGGTTGTCCGGGGAGCTGTTTTTT.

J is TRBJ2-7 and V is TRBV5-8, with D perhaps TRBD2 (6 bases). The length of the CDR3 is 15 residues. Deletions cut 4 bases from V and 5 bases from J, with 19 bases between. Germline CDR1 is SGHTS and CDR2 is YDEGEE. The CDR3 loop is CASSGGAGWLDEQYF. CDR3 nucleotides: TGTGCCAGCAGCGGAGGAGCGGGCTGGTTGGACGAGCAGTACTTC.

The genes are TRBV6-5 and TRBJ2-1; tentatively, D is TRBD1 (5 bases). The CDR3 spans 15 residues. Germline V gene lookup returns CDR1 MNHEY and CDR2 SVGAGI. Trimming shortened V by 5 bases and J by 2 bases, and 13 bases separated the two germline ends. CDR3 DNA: TGTGCCAGCAGTCCCTCGCAGGGAACCTACAATGAGCAGTTCTTC. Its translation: CASSPSQGTYNEQFF.

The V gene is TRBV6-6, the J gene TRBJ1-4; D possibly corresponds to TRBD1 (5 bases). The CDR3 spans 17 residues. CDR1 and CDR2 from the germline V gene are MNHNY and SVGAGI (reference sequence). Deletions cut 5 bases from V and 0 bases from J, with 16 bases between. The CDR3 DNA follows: TGTGCCAGCAGTCGCCCAGGGTCATGGGCAACTAATGAAAAACTGTTTTTT. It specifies CASSRPGSWATNEKLFF.

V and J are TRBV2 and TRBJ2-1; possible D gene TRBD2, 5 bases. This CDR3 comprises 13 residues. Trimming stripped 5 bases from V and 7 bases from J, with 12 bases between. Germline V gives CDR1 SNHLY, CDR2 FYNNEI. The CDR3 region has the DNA TGTGCCAGCAGTTACCTCCCGGGGAATGAGCAGTTCTTC. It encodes CASSYLPGNEQFF. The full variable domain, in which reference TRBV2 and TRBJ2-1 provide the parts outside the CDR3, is EPEVTQTPSHQVTQMGQEVILRCVPISNHLYFYWYRQILGQKVEFLVSFYNNEISEKSEIFDDQFSVERPDGSNFTLKIRSTKLEDSAMYFCASSYLPGNEQFFGPGTRLTVL.

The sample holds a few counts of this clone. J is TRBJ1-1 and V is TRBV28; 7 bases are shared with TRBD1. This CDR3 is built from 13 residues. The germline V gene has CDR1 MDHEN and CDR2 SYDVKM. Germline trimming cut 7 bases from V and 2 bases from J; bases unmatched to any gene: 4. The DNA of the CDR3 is TGTGCCAGCACAAGGGACAGCAACACTGAAGCTTTCTTT. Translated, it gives CASTRDSNTEAFF.

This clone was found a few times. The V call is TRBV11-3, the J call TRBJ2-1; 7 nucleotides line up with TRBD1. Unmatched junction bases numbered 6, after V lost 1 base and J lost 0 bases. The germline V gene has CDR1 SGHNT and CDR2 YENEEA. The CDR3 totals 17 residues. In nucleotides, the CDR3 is TGTGCCAGCAGCTTAGGCCAGGGGGAAATCTCCTACAATGAGCAGTTCTTC. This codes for CASSLGQGEISYNEQFF.

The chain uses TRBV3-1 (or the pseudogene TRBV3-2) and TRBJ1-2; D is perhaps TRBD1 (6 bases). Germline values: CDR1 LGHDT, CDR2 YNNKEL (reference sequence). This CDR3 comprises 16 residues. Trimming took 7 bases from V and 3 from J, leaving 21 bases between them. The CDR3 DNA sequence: TGTGCCAGCACCACGGGGGGGGCCCGAGGGGACTATGGCTACACCTTC. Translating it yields CASTTGGARGDYGYTF.

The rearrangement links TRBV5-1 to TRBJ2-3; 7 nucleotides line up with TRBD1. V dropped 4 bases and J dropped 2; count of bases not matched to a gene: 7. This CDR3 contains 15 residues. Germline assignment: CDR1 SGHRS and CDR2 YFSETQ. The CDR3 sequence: CASSNPGQNTDTQYF. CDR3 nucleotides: TGCGCCAGCAGCAACCCGGGACAGAACACAGATACGCAGTATTTT.

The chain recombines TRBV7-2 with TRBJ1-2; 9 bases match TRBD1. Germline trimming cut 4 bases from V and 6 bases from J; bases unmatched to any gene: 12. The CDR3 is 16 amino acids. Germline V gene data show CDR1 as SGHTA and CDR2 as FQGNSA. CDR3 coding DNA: TGTGCCAGCAGCTCCACCGTCGGGGACAGGGTAAATGGCTACACCTTC. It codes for CASSSTVGDRVNGYTF.

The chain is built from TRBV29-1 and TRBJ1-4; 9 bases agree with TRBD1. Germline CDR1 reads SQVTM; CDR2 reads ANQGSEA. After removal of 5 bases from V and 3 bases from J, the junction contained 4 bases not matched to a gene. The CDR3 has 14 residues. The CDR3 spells CSVSTGGANEKLFF. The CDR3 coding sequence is TGCAGCGTTTCGACAGGGGGGGCTAATGAAAAACTGTTTTTT.

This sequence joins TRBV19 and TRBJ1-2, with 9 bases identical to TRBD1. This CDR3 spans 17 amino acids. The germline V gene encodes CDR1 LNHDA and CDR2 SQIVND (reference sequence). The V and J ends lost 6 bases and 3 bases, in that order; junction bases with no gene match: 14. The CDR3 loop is CASRRRLRDRVDYGYTF. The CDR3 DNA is TGTGCCAGTAGGAGAAGATTGCGGGACAGGGTAGACTATGGCTACACCTTC.

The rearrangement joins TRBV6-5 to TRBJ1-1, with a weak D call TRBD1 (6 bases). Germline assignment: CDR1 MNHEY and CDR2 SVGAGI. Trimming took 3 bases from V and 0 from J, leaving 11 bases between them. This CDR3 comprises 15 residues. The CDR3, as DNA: TGTGCCAGCAGTTATGAGGGGACATTGAACACTGAAGCTTTCTTT. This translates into CASSYEGTLNTEAFF.

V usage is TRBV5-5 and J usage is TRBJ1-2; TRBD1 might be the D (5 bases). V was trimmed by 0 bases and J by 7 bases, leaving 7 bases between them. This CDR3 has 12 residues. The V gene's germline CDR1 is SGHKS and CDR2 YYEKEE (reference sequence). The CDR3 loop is CASSLVGGGYTF. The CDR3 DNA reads TGTGCCAGCAGCTTGGTGGGGGGTGGCTACACCTTC.

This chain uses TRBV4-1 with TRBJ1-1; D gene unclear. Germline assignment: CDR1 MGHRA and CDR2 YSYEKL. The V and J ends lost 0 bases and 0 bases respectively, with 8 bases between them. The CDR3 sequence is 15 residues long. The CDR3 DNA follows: TGCGCCAGCAGCCAAGATGGGCACATGAACACTGAAGCTTTCTTT. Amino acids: CASSQDGHMNTEAFF.

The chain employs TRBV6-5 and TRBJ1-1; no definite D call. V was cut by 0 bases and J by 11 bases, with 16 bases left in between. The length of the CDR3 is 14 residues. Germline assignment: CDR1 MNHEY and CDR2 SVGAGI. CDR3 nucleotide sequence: TGTGCCAGCAGTTACTCGATTAGGGAGATAGTTGCTTTCTTT. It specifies CASSYSIREIVAFF.

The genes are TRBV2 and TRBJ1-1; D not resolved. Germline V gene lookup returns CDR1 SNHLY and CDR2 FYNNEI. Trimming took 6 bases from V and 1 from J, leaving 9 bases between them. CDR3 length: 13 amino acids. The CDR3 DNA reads TGTGCCAGCAGCGTCGACAAGAACACTGAAGCTTTCTTT. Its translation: CASSVDKNTEAFF.

CDR3 in amino acids: CASSWGGTGFYEQYF. In DNA, the CDR3 is TGTGCCAGCAGCTGGGGCGGGACAGGGTTCTACGAGCAGTACTTC. The genes are TRBV5-6 and TRBJ2-7, with 9 bases matching TRBD1. Germline V lookup: CDR1 SGHDT, CDR2 YYEEEE. V trimming: 3 bases; J trimming: 3 bases; junction bases outside the gene matches: 7. This CDR3 has 15 residues.

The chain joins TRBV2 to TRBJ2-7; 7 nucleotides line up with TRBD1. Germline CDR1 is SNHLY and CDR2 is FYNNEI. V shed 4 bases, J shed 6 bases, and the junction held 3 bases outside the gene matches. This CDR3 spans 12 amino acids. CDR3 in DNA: TGTGCCAGCAGTGGGGACAGTAGCGAGCAGTACTTC. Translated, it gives CASSGDSSEQYF.

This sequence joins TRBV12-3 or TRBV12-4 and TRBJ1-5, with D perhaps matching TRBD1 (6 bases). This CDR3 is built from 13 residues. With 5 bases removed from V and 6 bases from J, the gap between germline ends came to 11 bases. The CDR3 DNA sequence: TGTGCCAGCAGTACCCAGGGGTCTCAGCCCCAGCATTTT. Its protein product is CASSTQGSQPQHF.

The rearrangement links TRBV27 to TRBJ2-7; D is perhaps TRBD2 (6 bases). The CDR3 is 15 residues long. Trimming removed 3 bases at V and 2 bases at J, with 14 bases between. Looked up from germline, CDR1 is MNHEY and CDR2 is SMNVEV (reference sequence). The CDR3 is CASSFGRGDTYEQYF. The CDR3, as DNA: TGTGCCAGCAGTTTCGGTCGCGGGGATACCTACGAGCAGTACTTC.

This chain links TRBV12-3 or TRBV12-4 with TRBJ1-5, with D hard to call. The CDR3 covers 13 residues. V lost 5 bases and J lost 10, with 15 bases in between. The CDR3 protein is CASSLRDIGPQHF. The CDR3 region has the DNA TGTGCCAGCAGTCTCCGGGATATAGGACCCCAGCATTTT.

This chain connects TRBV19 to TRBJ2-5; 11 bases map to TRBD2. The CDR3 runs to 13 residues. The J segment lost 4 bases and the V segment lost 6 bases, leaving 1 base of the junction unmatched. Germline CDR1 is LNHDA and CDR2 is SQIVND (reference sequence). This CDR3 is CASSGLAGETQYF. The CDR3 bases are TGTGCCAGTAGCGGACTAGCGGGAGAGACCCAGTACTTC.

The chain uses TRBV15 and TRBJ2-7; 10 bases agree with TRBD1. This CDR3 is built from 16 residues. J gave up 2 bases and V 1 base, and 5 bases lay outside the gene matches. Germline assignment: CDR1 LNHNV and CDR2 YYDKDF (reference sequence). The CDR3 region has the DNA TGTGCCACCAGCAGAGGTGGAGGACAGGGGGCCTACGAGCAGTACTTC. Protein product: CATSRGGGQGAYEQYF.

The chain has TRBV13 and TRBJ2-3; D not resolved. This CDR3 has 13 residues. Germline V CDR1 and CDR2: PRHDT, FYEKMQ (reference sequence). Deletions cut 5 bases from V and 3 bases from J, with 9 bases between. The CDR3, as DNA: TGTGCCAGCAGCCCGAGGATGACAGATACGCAGTATTTT. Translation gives CASSPRMTDTQYF.

The CDR3 here is CASSQATGRGGKQETQYF. DNA for the CDR3: TGTGCCAGCAGCCAAGCGACCGGCCGGGGGGGGAAACAAGAGACCCAGTACTTC. V is TRBV4-2 and J is TRBJ2-5, with 8 bases identical to TRBD2. With 1 base clipped from V and 2 bases from J, the junction kept 12 bases outside the gene matches. The CDR3 is 18 amino acids. Per germline, CDR1 LGHNA and CDR2 YNFKEQ.